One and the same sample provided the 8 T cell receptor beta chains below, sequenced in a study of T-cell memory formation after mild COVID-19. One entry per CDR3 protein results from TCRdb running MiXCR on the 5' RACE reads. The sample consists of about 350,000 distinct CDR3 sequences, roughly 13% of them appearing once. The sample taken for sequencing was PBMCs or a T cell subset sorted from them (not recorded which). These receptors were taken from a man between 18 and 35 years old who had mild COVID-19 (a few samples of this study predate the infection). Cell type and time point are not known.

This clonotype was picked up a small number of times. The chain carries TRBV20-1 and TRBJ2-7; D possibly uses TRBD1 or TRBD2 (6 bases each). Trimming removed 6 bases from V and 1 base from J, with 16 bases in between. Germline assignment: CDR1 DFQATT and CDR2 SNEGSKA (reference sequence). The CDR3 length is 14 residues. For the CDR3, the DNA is TGCAGTGCCAGAAGGGGGGCAGGGTCCTACGAGCAGTACTTC. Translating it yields CSARRGAGSYEQYF.

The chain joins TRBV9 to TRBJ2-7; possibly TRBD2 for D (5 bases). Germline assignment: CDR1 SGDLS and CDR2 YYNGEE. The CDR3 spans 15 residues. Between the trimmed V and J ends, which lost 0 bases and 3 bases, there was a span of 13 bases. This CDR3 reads CASSVGPGSNYEQYF. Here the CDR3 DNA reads TGTGCCAGCAGCGTAGGCCCGGGATCAAACTACGAGCAGTACTTC.

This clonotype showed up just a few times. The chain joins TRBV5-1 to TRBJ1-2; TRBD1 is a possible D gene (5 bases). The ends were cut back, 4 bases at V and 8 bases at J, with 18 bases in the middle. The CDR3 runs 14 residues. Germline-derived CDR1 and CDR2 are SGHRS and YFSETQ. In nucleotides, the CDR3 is TGCGCCAGCAGCCAGGGAGGCAGGGAATACGGCTACACCTTC. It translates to CASSQGGREYGYTF.

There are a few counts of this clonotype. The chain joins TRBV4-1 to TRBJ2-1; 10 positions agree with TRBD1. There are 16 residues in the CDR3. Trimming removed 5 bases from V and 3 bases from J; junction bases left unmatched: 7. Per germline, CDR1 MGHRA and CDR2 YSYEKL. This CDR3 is CASSGDRGLGYNEQFF. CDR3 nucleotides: TGCGCCAGCAGCGGAGACAGGGGGCTTGGCTACAATGAGCAGTTCTTC.

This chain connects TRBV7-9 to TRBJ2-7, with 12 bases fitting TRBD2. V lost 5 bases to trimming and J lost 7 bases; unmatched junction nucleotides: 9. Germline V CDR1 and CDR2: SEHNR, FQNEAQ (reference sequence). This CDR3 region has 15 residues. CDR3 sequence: CASSTRTSGGPEQYF. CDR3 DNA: TGTGCCAGCAGCACCCGTACTAGCGGGGGGCCGGAGCAGTACTTC.

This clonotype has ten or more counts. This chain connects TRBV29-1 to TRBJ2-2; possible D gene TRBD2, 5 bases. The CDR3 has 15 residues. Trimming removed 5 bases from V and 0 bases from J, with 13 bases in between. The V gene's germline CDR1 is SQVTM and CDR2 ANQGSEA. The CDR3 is CSVRSGLANTGELFF. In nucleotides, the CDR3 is TGCAGCGTTCGAAGCGGACTCGCGAACACCGGGGAGCTGTTTTTT.

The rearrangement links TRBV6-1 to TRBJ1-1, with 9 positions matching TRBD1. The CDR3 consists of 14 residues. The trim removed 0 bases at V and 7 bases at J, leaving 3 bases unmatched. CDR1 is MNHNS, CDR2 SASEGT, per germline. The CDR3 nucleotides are TGTGCCAGCAGTGAAGCGGGGACAGGGAATGAAGCTTTCTTT. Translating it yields CASSEAGTGNEAFF.

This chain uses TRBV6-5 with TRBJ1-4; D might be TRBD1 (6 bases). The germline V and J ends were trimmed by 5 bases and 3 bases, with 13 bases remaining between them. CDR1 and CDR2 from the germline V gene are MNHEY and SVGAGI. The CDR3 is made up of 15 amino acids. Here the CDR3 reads CASSPDRTANEKLFF. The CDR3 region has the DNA TGTGCCAGCAGTCCTGACAGGACCGCTAATGAAAAACTGTTTTTT.